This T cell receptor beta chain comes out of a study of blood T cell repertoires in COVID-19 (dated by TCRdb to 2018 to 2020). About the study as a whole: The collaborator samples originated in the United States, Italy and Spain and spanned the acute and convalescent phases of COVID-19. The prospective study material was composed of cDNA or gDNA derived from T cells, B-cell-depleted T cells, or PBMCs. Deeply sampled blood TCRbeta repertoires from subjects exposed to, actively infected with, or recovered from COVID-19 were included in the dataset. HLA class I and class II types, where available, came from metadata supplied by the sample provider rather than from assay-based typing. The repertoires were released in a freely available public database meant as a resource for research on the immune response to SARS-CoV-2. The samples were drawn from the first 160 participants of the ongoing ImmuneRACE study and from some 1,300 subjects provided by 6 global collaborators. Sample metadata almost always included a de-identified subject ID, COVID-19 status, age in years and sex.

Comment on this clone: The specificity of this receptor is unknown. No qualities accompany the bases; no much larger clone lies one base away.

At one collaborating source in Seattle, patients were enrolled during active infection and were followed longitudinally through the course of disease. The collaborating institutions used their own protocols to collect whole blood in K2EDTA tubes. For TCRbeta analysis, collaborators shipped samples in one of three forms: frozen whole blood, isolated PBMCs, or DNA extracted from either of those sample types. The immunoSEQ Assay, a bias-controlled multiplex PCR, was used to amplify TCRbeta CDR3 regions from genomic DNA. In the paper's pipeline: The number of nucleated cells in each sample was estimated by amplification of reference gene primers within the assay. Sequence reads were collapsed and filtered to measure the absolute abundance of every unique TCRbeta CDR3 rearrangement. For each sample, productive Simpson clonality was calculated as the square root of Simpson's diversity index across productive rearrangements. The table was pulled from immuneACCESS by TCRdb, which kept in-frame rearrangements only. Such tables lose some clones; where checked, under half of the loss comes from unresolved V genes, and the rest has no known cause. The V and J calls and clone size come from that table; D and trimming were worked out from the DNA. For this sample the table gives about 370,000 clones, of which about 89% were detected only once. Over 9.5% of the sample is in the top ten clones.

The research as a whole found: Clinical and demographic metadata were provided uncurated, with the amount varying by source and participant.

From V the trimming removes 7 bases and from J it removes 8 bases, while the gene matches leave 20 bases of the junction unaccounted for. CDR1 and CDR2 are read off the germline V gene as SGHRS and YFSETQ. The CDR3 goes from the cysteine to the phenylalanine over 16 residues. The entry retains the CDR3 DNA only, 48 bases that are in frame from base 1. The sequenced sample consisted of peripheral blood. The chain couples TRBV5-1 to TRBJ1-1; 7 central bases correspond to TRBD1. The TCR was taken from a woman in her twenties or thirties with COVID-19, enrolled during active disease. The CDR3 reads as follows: CASSTRAGGIFSEAFF. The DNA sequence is TGCGCCAGCTCCACTAGGGCAGGGGGAATCTTTTCCGAAGCTTTCTTT.